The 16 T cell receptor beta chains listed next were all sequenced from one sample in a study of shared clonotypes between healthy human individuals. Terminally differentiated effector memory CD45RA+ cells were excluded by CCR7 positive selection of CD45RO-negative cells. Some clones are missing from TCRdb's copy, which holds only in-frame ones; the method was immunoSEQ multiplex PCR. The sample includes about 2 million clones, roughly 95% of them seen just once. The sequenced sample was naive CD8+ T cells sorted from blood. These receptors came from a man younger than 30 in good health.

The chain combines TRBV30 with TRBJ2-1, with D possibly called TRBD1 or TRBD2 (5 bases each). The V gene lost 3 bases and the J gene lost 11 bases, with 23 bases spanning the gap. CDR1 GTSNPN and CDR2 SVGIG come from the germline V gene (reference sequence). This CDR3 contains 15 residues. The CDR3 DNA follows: TGTGCCTGGAGCAGAACCAGGGACCGTCCACAACAGCAGTTCTTC. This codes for CAWSRTRDRPQQQFF.

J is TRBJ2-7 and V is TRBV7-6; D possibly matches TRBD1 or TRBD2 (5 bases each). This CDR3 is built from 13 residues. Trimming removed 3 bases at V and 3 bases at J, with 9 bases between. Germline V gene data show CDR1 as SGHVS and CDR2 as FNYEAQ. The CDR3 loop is CASSFGTNYEQYF. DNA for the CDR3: TGTGCCAGCAGCTTCGGGACGAACTACGAGCAGTACTTC.

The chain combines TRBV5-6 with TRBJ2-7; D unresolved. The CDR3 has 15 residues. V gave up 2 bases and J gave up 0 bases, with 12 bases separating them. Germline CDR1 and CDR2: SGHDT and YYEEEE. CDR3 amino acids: CASSFLSSNSYEQYF. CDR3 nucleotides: TGTGCCAGCAGCTTCCTATCCTCAAACTCCTACGAGCAGTACTTC.

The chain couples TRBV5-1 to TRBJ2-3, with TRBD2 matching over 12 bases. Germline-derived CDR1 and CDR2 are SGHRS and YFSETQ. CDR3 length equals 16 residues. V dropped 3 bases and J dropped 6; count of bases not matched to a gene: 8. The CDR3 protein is CASSWTSGDLWDTQYF. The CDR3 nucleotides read TGCGCCAGCAGCTGGACTAGCGGGGACCTCTGGGATACGCAGTATTTT.

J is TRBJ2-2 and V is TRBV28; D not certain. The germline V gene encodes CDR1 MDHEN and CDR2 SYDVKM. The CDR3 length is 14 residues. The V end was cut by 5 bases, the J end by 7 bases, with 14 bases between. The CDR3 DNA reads TGTGCCAGCAGTCCAGATTGGGGAAGCGGGGAGCTGTTTTTT. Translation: CASSPDWGSGELFF.

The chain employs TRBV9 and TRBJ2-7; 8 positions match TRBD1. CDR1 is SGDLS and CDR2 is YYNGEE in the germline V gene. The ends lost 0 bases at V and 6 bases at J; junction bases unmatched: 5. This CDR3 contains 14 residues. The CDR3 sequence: CASSVGETGAEQYF. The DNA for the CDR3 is TGTGCCAGCAGCGTAGGGGAGACAGGGGCCGAGCAGTACTTC.

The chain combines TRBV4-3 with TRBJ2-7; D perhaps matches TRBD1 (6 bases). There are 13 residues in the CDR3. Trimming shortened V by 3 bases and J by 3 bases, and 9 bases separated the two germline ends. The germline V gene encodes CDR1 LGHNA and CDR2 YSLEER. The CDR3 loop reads CASSHAQGYEQYF. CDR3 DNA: TGCGCCAGCAGCCACGCACAGGGCTACGAGCAGTACTTC.

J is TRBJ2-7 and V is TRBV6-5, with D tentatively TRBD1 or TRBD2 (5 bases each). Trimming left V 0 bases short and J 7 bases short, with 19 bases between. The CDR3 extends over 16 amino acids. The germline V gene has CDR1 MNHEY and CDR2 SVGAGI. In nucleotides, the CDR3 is TGTGCCAGCAGTTACTCGGTGAGGCAGGGACCGGGTGAGCAGTACTTC. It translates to CASSYSVRQGPGEQYF.

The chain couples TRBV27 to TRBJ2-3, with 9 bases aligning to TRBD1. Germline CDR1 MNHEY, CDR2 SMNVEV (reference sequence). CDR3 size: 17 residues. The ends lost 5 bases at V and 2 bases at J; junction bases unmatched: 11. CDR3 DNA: TGTGCCAGCAGTCGCGCCGGGACAGGGTCCAACACAGATACGCAGTATTTT. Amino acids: CASSRAGTGSNTDTQYF.

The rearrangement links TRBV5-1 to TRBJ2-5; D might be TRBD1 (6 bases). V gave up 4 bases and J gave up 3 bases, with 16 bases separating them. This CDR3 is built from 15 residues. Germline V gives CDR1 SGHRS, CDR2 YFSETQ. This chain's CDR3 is CASSTPRAGEETQYF. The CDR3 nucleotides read TGCGCCAGCAGCACCCCTCGGGCAGGGGAAGAGACCCAGTACTTC.

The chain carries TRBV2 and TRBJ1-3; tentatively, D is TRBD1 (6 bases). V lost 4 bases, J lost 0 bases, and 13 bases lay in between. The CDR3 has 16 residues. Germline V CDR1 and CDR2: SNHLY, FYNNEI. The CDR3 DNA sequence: TGTGCCAGCAGTGGGTGGGACACGAGCTCTGGAAACACCATATATTTT. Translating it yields CASSGWDTSSGNTIYF.

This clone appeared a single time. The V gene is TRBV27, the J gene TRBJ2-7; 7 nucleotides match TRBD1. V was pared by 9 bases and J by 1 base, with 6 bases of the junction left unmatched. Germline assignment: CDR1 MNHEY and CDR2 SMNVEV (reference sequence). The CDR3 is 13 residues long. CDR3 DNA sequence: TGTGCCAGGATCTGGGACAGTTCCTACGAGCAGTACTTC. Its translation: CARIWDSSYEQYF.

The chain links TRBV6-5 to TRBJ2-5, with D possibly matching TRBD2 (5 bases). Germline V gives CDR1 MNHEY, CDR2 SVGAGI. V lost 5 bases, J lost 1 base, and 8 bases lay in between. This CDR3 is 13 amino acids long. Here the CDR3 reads CASSDYFQETQYF. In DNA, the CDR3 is TGTGCCAGCAGTGACTATTTCCAAGAGACCCAGTACTTC.

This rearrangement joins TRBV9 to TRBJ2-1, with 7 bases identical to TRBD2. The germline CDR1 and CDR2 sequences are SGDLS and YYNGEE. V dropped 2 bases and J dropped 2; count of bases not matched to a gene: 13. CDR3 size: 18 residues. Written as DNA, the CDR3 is TGTGCCAGCAGCGTTTCATCAAAACTAGCGTCCGCCTACAATGAGCAGTTCTTC. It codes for CASSVSSKLASAYNEQFF.

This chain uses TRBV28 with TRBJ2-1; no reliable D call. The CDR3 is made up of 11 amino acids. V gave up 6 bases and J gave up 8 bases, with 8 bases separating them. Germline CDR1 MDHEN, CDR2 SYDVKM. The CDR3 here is CASSDRYEQFF. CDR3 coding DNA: TGTGCCAGCAGCGACCGGTATGAGCAGTTCTTC.

The CDR3 bases are TGTGCCAGCAGAACGCTGGATATGACCTACGAGCAGTACTTC. It specifies CASRTLDMTYEQYF. V and J are TRBV6-5 and TRBJ2-7; D is uncertain. Germline lookup yields CDR1 MNHEY and CDR2 SVGAGI. This CDR3 region has 14 residues. V was pared by 6 bases and J by 2 bases, with 14 bases between.